The clone carrying this T cell receptor (beta chain) has more than one count but fewer than ten. The target antigen is unknown. The sample comes from a study of T cell repertoires in cytomegalovirus infection. TCRdb re-called the reads with MiXCR, one entry per CDR3 protein. The table has some 480,000 distinct CDR3 sequences, about 33% seen once. There are 15 residues in the CDR3. The V end was cut by 0 bases, the J end by 1 base, with 9 bases between. The germline V gene has CDR1 MNHEY and CDR2 SVGAGI. The V and J genes are TRBV6-5 and TRBJ1-1; unclear D gene. The sequence derives from a human donor in good health (CMV status not recorded). Some clones in this sample may be carry-over from other donors' samples. Source: cultured PBMCs, taken from culture after CMV antigen stimulation. CDR3: CASSYSRVRNTEAFF. The DNA for the CDR3 is TGTGCCAGCAGTTACTCAAGGGTCAGGAACACTGAAGCTTTCTTT.